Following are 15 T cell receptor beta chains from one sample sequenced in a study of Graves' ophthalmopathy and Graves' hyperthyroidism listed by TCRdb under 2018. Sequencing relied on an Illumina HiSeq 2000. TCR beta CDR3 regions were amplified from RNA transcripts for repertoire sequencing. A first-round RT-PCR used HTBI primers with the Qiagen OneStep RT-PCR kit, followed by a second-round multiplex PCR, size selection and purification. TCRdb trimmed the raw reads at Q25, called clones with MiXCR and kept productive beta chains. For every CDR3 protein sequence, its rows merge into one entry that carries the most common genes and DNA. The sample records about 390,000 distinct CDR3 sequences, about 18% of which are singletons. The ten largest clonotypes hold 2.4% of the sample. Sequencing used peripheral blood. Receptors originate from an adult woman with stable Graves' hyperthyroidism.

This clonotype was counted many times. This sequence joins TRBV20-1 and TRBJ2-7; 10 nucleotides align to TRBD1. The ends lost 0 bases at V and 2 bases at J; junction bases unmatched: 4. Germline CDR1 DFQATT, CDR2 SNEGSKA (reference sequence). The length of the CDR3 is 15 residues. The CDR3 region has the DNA TGCAGTGCTAGAGACGGACAGGGGGTCCCCTACGAGCAGTACTTC. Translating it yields CSARDGQGVPYEQYF.

CDR3 sequence reads: CASSLDLGRNTEAFF. DNA of the CDR3: TGTGCCAGCAGCTTAGATCTGGGGCGGAACACTGAAGCTTTCTTT. This chain links TRBV7-8 with TRBJ1-1, with a tentative D call TRBD1 (5 bases). Deletions cut 1 base from V and 1 base from J, with 10 bases between. The CDR3 has 15 residues. Germline V gives CDR1 SGHVS, CDR2 FQNEAQ.

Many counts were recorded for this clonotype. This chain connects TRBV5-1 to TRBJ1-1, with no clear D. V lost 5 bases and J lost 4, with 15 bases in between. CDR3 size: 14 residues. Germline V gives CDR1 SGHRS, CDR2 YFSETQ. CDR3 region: CASSIEGRATEAFF. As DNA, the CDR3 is TGCGCCAGCAGTATTGAGGGAAGAGCCACTGAAGCTTTCTTT.

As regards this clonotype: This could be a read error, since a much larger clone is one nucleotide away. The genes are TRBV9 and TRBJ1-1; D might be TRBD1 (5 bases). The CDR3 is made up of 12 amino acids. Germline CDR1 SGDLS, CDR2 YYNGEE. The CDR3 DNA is TGTGCCAGCAGCGCGCAGGACACTGAATCTTTCTTT. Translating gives CASSAQDTESFF.

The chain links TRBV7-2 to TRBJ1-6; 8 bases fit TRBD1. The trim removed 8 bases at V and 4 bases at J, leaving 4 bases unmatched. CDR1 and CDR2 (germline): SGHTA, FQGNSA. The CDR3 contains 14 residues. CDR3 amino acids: CASGGTGYNSPLHF. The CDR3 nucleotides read TGTGCCAGCGGAGGGACAGGTTATAATTCACCCCTCCACTTT.

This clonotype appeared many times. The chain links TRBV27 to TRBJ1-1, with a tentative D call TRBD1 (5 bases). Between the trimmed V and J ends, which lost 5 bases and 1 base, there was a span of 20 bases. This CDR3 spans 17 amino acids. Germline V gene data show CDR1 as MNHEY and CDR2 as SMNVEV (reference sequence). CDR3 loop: CASSRGTGAQRNTEAFF. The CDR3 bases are TGTGCCAGCAGTCGAGGGACTGGGGCTCAGAGGAACACTGAAGCTTTCTTT.

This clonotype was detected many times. The CDR3 region is CASSLSGGTHEAFF. The CDR3, as DNA: TGTGCCAGCAGTTTATCAGGGGGGACACATGAAGCTTTCTTT. The V gene is TRBV27, the J gene TRBJ1-1, with D perhaps matching TRBD1 (6 bases). Germline assignment: CDR1 MNHEY and CDR2 SMNVEV (reference sequence). The CDR3 runs to 14 residues. V gave up 0 bases and J gave up 7 bases, with 12 bases separating them.

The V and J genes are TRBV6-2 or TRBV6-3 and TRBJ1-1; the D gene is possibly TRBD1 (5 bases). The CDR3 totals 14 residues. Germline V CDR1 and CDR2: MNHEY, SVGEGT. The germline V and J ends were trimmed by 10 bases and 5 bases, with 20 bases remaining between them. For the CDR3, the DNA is TGTGCCACCCGGGACCCCGCTAGGGGAACTGAAGCTTTCTTT. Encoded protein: CATRDPARGTEAFF.

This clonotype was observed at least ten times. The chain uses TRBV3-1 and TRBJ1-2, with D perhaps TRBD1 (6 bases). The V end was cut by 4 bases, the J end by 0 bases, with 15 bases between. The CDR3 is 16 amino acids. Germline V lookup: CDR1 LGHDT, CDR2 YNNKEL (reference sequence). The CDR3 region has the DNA TGTGCCAGCAGCCCTAGGGGGACCGACGCTAACTATGGCTACACCTTC. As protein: CASSPRGTDANYGYTF.

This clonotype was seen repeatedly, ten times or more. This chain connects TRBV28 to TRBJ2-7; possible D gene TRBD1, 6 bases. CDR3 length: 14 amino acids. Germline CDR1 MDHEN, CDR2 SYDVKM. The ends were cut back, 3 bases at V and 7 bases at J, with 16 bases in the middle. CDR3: CASSLNRDLLEQYF. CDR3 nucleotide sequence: TGTGCCAGCAGTTTGAACAGGGACCTCTTGGAGCAGTACTTC.

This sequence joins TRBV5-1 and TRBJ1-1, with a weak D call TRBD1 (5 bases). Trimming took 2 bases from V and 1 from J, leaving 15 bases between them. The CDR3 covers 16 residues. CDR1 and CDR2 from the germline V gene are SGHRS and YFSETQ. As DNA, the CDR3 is TGCGCCAGCAGCTTTTATACCTTGGGGGGGAACACTGAAGCTTTCTTT. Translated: CASSFYTLGGNTEAFF.

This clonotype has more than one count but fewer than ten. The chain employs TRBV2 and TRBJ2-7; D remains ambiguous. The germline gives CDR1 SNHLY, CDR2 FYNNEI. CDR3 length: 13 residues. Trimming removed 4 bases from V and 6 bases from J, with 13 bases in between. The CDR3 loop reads CASSAGPGLEQYF. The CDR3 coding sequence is TGTGCCAGCAGTGCAGGCCCGGGTCTCGAGCAGTACTTC.

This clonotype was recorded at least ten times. CDR3 coding DNA: TGTGCCAGCAGTCCGCTAAGGGGGGAGCCCTTTGTCGGGGAGCTGTTTTTT. It specifies CASSPLRGEPFVGELFF. This chain uses TRBV28 with TRBJ2-2, with D tentatively TRBD1 or TRBD2 (6 bases each). Trimming pared 5 bases from V and 7 bases from J, leaving 23 bases between. This CDR3 is built from 17 residues. Germline V gene data show CDR1 as MDHEN and CDR2 as SYDVKM.

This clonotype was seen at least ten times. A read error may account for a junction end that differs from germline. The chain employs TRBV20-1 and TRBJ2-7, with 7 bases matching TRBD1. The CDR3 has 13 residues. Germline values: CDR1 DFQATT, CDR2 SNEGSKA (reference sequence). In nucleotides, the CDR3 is TGCAGTGCCAGAGGGACAGTACCGGGCGAGCAGTACTTC. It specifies CSARGTVPGEQYF.

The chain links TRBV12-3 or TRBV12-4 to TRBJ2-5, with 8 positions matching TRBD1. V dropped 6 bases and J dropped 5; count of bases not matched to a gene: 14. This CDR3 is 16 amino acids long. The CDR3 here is CASSPSGTGAWETQYF. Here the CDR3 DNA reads TGTGCCAGCAGCCCTTCCGGGACAGGCGCTTGGGAGACCCAGTACTTC.